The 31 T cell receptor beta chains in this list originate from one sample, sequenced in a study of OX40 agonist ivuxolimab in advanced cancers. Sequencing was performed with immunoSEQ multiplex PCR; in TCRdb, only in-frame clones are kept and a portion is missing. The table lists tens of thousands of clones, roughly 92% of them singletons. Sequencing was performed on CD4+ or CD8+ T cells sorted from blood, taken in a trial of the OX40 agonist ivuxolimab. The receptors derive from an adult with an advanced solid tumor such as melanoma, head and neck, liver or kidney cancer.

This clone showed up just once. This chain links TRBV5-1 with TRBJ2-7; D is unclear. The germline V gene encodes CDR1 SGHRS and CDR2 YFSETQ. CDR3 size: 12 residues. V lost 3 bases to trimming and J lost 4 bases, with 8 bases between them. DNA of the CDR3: TGCGCCAGCAGCTCCGCTGCGTACGAGCAGTACTTC. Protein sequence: CASSSAAYEQYF.

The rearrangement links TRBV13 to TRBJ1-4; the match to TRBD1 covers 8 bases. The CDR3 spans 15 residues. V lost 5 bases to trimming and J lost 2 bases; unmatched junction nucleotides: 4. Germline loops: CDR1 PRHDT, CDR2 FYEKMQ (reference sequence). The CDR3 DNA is TGTGCCAGCAGCCTCCGGGACAGGACTAATGAAAAACTGTTTTTT. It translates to CASSLRDRTNEKLFF. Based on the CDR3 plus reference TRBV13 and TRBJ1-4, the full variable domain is AAGVIQSPRHLIKEKRETATLKCYPIPRHDTVYWYQQGPGQDPQFLISFYEKMQSDKGSIPDRFSAQQFSDYHSELNMSSLELGDSALYFCASSLRDRTNEKLFFGSGTQLSVL.

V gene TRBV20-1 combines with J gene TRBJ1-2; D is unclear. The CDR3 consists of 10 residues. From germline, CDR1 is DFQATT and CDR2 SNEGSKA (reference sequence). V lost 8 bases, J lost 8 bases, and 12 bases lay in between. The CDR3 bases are TGCAGTCCCCTAAAGGAAGGCTACACCTTC. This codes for CSPLKEGYTF.

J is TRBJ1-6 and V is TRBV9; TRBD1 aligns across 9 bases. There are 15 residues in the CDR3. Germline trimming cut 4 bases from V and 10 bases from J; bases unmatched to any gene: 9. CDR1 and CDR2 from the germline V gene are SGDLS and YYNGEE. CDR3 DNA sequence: TGTGCCAGCAGCCCCCCGGGACAGGGTTACTCACCCCTCCACTTT. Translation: CASSPPGQGYSPLHF.

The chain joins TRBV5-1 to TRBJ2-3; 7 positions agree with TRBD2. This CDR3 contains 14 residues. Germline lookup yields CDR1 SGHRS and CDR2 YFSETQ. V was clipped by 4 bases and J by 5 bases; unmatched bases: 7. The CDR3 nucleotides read TGCGCCAGCAGCAGGACGGGGGGTGGAGATACGCAGTATTTT. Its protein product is CASSRTGGGDTQYF.

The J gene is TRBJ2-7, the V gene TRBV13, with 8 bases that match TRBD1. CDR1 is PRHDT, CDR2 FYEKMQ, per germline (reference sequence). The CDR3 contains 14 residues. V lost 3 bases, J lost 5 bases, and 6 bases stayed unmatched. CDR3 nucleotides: TGTGCCAGCAGCTTGACAGGGGCCTCGGACGAGCAGTACTTC. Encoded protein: CASSLTGASDEQYF.

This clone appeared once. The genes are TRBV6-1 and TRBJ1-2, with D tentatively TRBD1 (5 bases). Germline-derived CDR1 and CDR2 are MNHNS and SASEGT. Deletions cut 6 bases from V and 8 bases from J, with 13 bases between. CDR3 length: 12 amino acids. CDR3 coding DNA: TGTGCCAGCAGCGGGACGTTTAGGGGCTACACCTTC. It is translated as CASSGTFRGYTF.

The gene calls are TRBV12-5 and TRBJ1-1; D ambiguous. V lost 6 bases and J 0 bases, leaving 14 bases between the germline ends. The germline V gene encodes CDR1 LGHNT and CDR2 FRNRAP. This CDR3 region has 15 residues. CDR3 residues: CASGMATGMNTEAFF. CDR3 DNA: TGTGCTAGTGGGATGGCAACGGGCATGAACACTGAAGCTTTCTTT.

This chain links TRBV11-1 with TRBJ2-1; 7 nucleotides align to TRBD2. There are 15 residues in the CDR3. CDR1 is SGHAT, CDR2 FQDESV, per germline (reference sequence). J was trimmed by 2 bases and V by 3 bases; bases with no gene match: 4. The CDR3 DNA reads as TGTGCCAGCAGCTTCAGGGAGGGGACCTACAATGAGCAGTTCTTC. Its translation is CASSFREGTYNEQFF. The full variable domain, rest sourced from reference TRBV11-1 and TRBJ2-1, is EAEVAQSPRYKITEKSQAVAFWCDPISGHATLYWYRQILGQGPELLVQFQDESVVDDSQLPKDRFSAERLKGVDSTLKIQPAELGDSAMYLCASSFREGTYNEQFFGPGTRLTVL.

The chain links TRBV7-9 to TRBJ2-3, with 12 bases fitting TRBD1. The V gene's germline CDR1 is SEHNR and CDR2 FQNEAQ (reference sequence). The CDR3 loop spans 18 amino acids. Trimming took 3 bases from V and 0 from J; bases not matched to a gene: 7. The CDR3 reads CASSFLGTGGGSTDTQYF. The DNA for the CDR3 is TGTGCCAGCAGCTTCTTAGGGACAGGGGGCGGGAGCACAGATACGCAGTATTTT. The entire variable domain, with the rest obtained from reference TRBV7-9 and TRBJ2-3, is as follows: DTGVSQNPRHKITKRGQNVTFRCDPISEHNRLYWYRQTLGQGPEFLTYFQNEAQLEKSRLLSDRFSAERPKGSFSTLEIQRTEQGDSAMYLCASSFLGTGGGSTDTQYFGPGTRLTVL.

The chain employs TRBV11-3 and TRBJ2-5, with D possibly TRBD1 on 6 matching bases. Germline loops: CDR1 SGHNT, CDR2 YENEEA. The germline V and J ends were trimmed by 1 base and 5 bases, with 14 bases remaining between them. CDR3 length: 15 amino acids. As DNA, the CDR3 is TGTGCCAGCAGCTTAGGACGCCAGGGGAGCGAGACCCAGTACTTC. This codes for CASSLGRQGSETQYF.

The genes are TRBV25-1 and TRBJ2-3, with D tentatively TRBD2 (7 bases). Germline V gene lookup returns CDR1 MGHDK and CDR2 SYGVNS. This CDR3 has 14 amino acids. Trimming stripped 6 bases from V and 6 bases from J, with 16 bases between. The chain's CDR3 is CASRGASGGDTQYF. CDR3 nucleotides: TGTGCCAGCAGGGGGGCTAGCGGAGGGGATACGCAGTATTTT. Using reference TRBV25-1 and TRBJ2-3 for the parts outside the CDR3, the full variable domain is EADIYQTPRYLVIGTGKKITLECSQTMGHDKMYWYQQDPGMELHLIHYSYGVNSTEKGDLSSESTVSRIRTEHFPLTLESARPSHTSQYLCASRGASGGDTQYFGPGTRLTVL.

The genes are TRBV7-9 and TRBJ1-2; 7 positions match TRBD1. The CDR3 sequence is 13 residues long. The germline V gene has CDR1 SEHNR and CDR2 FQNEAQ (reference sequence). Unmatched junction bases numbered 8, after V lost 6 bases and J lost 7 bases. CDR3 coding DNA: TGTGCCAGCAGTTCAGACAGGGATCGTGGCTACACCTTC. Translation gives CASSSDRDRGYTF.

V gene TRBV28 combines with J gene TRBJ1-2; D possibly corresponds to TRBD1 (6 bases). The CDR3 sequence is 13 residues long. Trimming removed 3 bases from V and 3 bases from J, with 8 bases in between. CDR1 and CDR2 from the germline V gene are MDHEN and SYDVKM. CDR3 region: CASSFHRDYGYTF. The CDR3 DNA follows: TGTGCCAGCAGTTTCCACAGGGACTATGGCTACACCTTC.

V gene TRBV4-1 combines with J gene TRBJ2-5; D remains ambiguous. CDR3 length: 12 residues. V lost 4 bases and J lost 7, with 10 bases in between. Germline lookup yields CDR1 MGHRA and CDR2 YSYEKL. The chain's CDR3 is CASSPLAGTQYF. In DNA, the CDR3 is TGCGCCAGCAGCCCCCTCGCCGGGACCCAGTACTTC.

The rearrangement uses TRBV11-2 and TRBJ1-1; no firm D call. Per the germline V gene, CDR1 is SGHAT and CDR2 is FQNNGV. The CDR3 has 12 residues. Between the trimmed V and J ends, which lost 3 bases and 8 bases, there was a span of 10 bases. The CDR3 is CASSFMDDEAFF. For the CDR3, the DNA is TGTGCCAGCAGCTTCATGGACGACGAAGCTTTCTTT.

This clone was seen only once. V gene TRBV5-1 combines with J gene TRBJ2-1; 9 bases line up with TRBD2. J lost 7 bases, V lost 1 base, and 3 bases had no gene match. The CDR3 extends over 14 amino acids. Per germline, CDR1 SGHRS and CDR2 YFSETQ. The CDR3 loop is CASSLSLAGNEQFF. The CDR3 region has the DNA TGCGCCAGCAGCTTGAGTCTAGCGGGGAATGAGCAGTTCTTC.

CDR3 in amino acids: CASSLQDTRGVVYEDAFSQYF. CDR3 nucleotides: TGCGCCAGCAGCTTGCAAGACACTCGCGGGGTTGTATACGAGGACGCGTTCTCCCAGTACTTC. J is TRBJ2-5 and V is TRBV5-1; the D gene is possibly TRBD2 (6 bases). The CDR3 is made up of 21 amino acids. CDR1 SGHRS and CDR2 YFSETQ come from the germline V gene. V lost 1 base and J 9 bases, leaving 37 bases between the germline ends.

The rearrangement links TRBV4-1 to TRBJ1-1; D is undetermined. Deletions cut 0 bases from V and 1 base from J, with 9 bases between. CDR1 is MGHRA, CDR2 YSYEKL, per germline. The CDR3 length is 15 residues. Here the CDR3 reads CASSQDLIQNTEAFF. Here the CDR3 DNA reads TGCGCCAGCAGCCAAGACCTCATCCAGAACACTGAAGCTTTCTTT.

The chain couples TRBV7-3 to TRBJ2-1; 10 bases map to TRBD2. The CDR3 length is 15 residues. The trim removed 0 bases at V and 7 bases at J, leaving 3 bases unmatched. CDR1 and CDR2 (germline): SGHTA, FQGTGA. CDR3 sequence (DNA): TGTGCCAGCAGCTTAACTAGCGGGGGGATAAATGAGCAGTTCTTC. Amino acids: CASSLTSGGINEQFF.

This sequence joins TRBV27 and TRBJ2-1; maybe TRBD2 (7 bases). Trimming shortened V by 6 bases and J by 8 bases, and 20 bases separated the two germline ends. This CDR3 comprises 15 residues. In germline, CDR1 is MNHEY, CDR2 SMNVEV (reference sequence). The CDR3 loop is CASSPEGGGWDEQFF. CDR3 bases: TGTGCCAGCAGCCCAGAGGGGGGGGGCTGGGATGAGCAGTTCTTC.

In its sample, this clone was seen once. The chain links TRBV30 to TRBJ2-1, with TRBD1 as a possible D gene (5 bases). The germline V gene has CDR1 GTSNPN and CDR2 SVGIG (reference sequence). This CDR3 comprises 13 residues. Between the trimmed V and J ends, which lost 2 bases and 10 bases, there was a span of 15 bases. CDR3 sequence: CAWSTGQGWEQFF. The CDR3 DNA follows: TGTGCCTGGAGTACCGGACAAGGCTGGGAGCAGTTCTTC.

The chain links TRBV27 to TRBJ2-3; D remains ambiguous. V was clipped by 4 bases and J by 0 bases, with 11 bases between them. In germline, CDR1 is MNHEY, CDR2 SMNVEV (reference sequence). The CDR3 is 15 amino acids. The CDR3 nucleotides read TGTGCCAGCAGTTCTACGGGCTCAAGCACAGATACGCAGTATTTT. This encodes CASSSTGSSTDTQYF.

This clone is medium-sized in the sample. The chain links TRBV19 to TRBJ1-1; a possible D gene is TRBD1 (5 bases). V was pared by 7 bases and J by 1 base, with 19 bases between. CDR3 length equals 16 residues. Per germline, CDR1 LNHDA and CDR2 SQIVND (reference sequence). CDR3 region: CASMEERRDSNTEAFF. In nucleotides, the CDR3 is TGTGCCAGTATGGAGGAAAGAAGGGACTCGAACACTGAAGCTTTCTTT.

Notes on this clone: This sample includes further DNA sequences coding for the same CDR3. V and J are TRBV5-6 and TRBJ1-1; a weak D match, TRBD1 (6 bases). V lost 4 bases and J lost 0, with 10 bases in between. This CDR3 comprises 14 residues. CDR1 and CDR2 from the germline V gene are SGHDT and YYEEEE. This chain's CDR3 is CASSPGQMNTEAFF. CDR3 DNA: TGTGCCAGCAGCCCCGGACAGATGAACACTGAAGCTTTCTTT.

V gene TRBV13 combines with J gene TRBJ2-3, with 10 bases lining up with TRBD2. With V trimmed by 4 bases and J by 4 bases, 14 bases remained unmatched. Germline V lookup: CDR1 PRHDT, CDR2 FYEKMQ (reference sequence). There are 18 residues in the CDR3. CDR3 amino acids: CASSSPSSSGGLADTQYF. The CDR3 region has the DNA TGTGCCAGCAGCTCTCCGTCTAGTAGCGGGGGGTTGGCAGATACGCAGTATTTT.

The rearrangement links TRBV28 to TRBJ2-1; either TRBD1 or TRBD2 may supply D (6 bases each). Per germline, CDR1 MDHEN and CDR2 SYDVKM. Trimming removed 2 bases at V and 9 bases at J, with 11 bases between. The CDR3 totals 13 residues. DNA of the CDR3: TGTGCCAGCAGTTTAGGTAGGGGGGTTGAGCAGTTCTTC. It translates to CASSLGRGVEQFF.

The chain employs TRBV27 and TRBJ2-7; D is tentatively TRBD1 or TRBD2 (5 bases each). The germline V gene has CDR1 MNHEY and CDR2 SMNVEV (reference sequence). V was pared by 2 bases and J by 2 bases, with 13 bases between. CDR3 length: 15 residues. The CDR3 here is CASSLEGRNTYEQYF. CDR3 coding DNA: TGTGCCAGCAGTTTAGAGGGGCGTAATACCTACGAGCAGTACTTC.

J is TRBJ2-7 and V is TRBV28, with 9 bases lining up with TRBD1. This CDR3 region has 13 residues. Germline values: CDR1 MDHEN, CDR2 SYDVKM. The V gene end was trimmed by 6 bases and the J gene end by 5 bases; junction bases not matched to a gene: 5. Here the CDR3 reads CASSEGQGNEQYF. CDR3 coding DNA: TGTGCCAGCAGCGAGGGACAGGGAAACGAGCAGTACTTC.

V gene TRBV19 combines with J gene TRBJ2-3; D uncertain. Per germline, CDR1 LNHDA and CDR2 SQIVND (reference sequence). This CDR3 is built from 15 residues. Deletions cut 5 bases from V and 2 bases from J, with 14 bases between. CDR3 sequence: CASSPPDGFTDTQYF. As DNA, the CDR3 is TGTGCCAGTAGTCCTCCCGACGGTTTCACAGATACGCAGTATTTT.

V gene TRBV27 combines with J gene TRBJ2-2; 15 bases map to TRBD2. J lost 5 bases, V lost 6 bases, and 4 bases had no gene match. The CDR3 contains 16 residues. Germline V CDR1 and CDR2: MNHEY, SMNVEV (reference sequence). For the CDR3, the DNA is TGTGCCAGCAGAATGGGACTAGCGGGGGGTACCGGGGAGCTGTTTTTT. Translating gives CASRMGLAGGTGELFF.